The 25 T cell receptor beta chains below come from one sample, sequenced in a study of shared clonotypes between healthy human individuals. TCRdb's copy holds only in-frame clones and misses some; the assay was immunoSEQ multiplex PCR. The table has more than 550,000 clones, over 60% seen once. Material: memory CD4+ T cells sorted from blood. The subset was: CD45RA-negative fraction. These receptor sequences come from a woman aged 25-40 years in good health.

This clone appeared many times. This chain uses TRBV5-1 with TRBJ2-7; no clear D. This CDR3 contains 14 residues. CDR1 SGHRS and CDR2 YFSETQ come from the germline V gene. V was clipped by 2 bases and J by 2 bases, with 11 bases between them. This CDR3 reads CASSFGYMTYEQYF. In DNA form, the CDR3 reads TGCGCCAGCAGCTTCGGGTATATGACCTACGAGCAGTACTTC.

V and J are TRBV18 and TRBJ2-1; D may match TRBD1 or TRBD2 (5 bases each). CDR1 is KGHSH, CDR2 LQKENI, per germline. CDR3 length: 11 residues. V lost 4 bases and J 15 bases, leaving 13 bases between the germline ends. The CDR3 spells CASSLGDRSFF. The CDR3 bases are TGTGCCAGCTCACTCGGGGACCGCTCGTTCTTC. Drawing the rest from reference TRBV18 and TRBJ2-1, the complete variable domain is NAGVMQNPRHLVRRRGQEARLRCSPMKGHSHVYWYRQLPEEGLKFMVYLQKENIIDESGMPKERFSAEFPKEGPSILRIQQVVRGDSAAYFCASSLGDRSFFGPGTRLTVL.

The chain is built from TRBV2 and TRBJ1-5; 7 nucleotides agree with TRBD1. Germline V lookup: CDR1 SNHLY, CDR2 FYNNEI. J gave up 5 bases and V 1 base, and 2 bases lay outside the gene matches. The CDR3 has 14 residues. The CDR3 loop reads CASSEETGDQPQHF. CDR3 bases: TGTGCCAGCAGTGAAGAAACAGGGGATCAGCCCCAGCATTTT.

Comments on this clone: The same CDR3 also results from other DNA sequences found in this sample. The chain links TRBV19 to TRBJ1-1, with D perhaps TRBD1 (6 bases). Trimming removed 2 bases at V and 1 base at J, with 8 bases between. CDR1 is LNHDA, CDR2 SQIVND, per germline (reference sequence). The length of the CDR3 is 14 residues. The CDR3 sequence is CASSILQGNTEAFF. In DNA form, the CDR3 reads TGTGCCAGTAGTATACTACAGGGGAACACTGAAGCTTTCTTT.

The chain joins TRBV11-2 to TRBJ1-5, with TRBD1 as a possible D gene (6 bases). The CDR3 runs to 15 residues. Trimming removed 1 base at V and 3 bases at J, with 10 bases between. Per germline, CDR1 SGHAT and CDR2 FQNNGV. CDR3 bases: TGTGCCAGCAGCTTAGGAACAGGGATCAATCAGCCCCAGCATTTT. Translation gives CASSLGTGINQPQHF.

The chain couples TRBV6-1 to TRBJ2-1; 7 bases are a match to TRBD1. The CDR3 contains 15 residues. In germline, CDR1 is MNHNS, CDR2 SASEGT. Trimming removed 4 bases from V and 11 bases from J; junction bases left unmatched: 14. Written as DNA, the CDR3 is TGTGCCAGCAGTGCCTCTGGGACAGCCGCGGTGCAGCAGTTCTTC. It specifies CASSASGTAAVQQFF.

V gene TRBV28 combines with J gene TRBJ2-3; 11 bases are shared with TRBD2. With V trimmed by 3 bases and J by 2 bases, 10 bases remained unmatched. The germline CDR1 and CDR2 sequences are MDHEN and SYDVKM. This CDR3 is built from 18 residues. The CDR3 DNA reads TGTGCCAGCAGTTTCCCCCGGACTAGCGGGCGATACACAGATACGCAGTATTTT. Its translation is CASSFPRTSGRYTDTQYF.

This clone was seen a handful of times. Other DNA sequences in this sample translate to the same CDR3. The chain joins TRBV7-3 to TRBJ1-1; D unresolved. This CDR3 contains 13 residues. Deletions cut 4 bases from V and 1 base from J, with 7 bases between. Germline V gene data show CDR1 as SGHTA and CDR2 as FQGTGA. The DNA of the CDR3 is TGTGCCAGCAGCTCCATGGAGAACACTGAAGCTTTCTTT. Encoded protein: CASSSMENTEAFF.

The chain couples TRBV6-5 to TRBJ2-1; TRBD2 aligns across 11 bases. This CDR3 has 14 residues. Losses at the gene ends were 8 bases for V and 8 bases for J; bases not matched to a gene: 8. Germline loops: CDR1 MNHEY, CDR2 SVGAGI. The CDR3 DNA sequence: TGTGCCAGCTGTAGCGGGAGGGTGGGAGATGAGCAGTTCTTC. Encoded protein: CASCSGRVGDEQFF.

This chain joins TRBV6-5 and TRBJ2-1, with D possibly called TRBD1 or TRBD2 (5 bases each). Germline V lookup: CDR1 MNHEY, CDR2 SVGAGI. Trimming removed 2 bases at V and 8 bases at J, with 16 bases between. The CDR3 spans 15 residues. The CDR3 DNA is TGTGCCAGCAGTTACAGGAGGCCCCCCAGGGATGAGCAGTTCTTC. This sequence encodes CASSYRRPPRDEQFF.

The chain uses TRBV19 and TRBJ2-2; D is unresolved. The V end lost 2 bases, the J end lost 0 bases, and 13 bases lay between the germline ends. The CDR3 spans 17 residues. Germline V lookup: CDR1 LNHDA, CDR2 SQIVND (reference sequence). In DNA form, the CDR3 reads TGTGCCAGTAGTATATCCGCCGCAGCTGCGAACACCGGGGAGCTGTTTTTT. Encoded protein: CASSISAAAANTGELFF. The full variable domain, with the rest looked up from reference TRBV19 and TRBJ2-2, is DGGITQSPKYLFRKEGQNVTLSCEQNLNHDAMYWYRQDPGQGLRLIYYSQIVNDFQKGDIAEGYSVSREKKESFPLTVTSAQKNPTAFYLCASSISAAAANTGELFFGEGSRLTVL.

The V gene is TRBV7-9, the J gene TRBJ2-5; 8 bases match TRBD2. Germline CDR1 and CDR2: SEHNR and FQNEAQ (reference sequence). The CDR3 runs to 16 residues. The V and J ends lost 1 base and 2 bases, in that order; junction bases with no gene match: 6. CDR3 nucleotides: TGTGCCAGCAGCTTAGGCACTAGCGGAATACAAGAGACCCAGTACTTC. Protein product: CASSLGTSGIQETQYF. The full variable domain, in which reference TRBV7-9 and TRBJ2-5 provide the parts outside the CDR3, is DTGVSQNPRHKITKRGQNVTFRCDPISEHNRLYWYRQTLGQGPEFLTYFQNEAQLEKSRLLSDRFSAERPKGSFSTLEIQRTEQGDSAMYLCASSLGTSGIQETQYFGPGTRLLVL.

This rearrangement joins TRBV12-2 to TRBJ2-7; TRBD2, the table's D call, was not compared with the DNA. TRBV12-2 is a recognized pseudogene. This CDR3 has 16 residues. The CDR3: CASRLARLLLLCEQYF. The CDR3 bases are TGTGCAAGTCGCTTAGCACGGCTACTATTGTTGTGTGAGCAGTACTTC.

This clone appeared a single time. The chain is built from TRBV13 and TRBJ2-3; 12 positions agree with TRBD2. The CDR3 has 20 amino acids. With V trimmed by 3 bases and J by 8 bases, 21 bases remained unmatched. Germline-derived CDR1 and CDR2 are PRHDT and FYEKMQ (reference sequence). The CDR3 DNA reads as TGTGCCAGCAGCTTCTCGAGACAACACCTAGCGGGAGGGCCCTGGGGTACGCAGTATTTT. This codes for CASSFSRQHLAGGPWGTQYF.

The chain couples TRBV11-2 to TRBJ2-5, with D perhaps TRBD1 (5 bases). The V end lost 1 base, the J end lost 4 bases, and 22 bases lay between the germline ends. Germline V gene data show CDR1 as SGHAT and CDR2 as FQNNGV. The CDR3 consists of 18 residues. The CDR3 DNA reads as TGTGCCAGCAGCTTAGTAGGGGTTGGCTACTCAGGCCGAGAGACCCAGTACTTC. Its protein product is CASSLVGVGYSGRETQYF.

This clone was counted only a few times. This CDR3 is also generated by other DNA sequences in the sample. V and J are TRBV6-5 and TRBJ2-7; D may match TRBD1 or TRBD2 (5 bases each). V lost 5 bases and J lost 1, with 12 bases in between. CDR1 and CDR2 (germline): MNHEY, SVGAGI. The CDR3 is made up of 14 amino acids. For the CDR3, the DNA is TGTGCCAGCAGTCCCCGGGACGGATCCTACGAGCAGTACTTC. The encoded protein is CASSPRDGSYEQYF.

The chain uses TRBV11-1 and TRBJ2-1; no clear D. The CDR3 totals 12 residues. V lost 5 bases to trimming and J lost 10 bases, with 12 bases between them. CDR1 and CDR2 (germline): SGHAT, FQDESV (reference sequence). The CDR3 sequence: CASSNGVGEQFF. In DNA, the CDR3 is TGTGCCAGCAGCAATGGGGTCGGAGAGCAGTTCTTC.

This chain connects TRBV7-8 to TRBJ2-1; 14 nucleotides agree with TRBD2. The J segment lost 6 bases and the V segment lost 5 bases, leaving 6 bases of the junction unmatched. This CDR3 is 16 amino acids long. Germline V lookup: CDR1 SGHVS, CDR2 FQNEAQ. The CDR3 is CASSPRGTSGSNEQFF. The CDR3 DNA sequence: TGTGCCAGCAGCCCCAGGGGGACTAGCGGGAGCAATGAGCAGTTCTTC.

The gene calls are TRBV10-2 and TRBJ1-5; D unclear. The CDR3 runs to 14 residues. Germline CDR1 and CDR2: WSHSY and SAAADI. With 10 bases removed from V and 0 bases from J, the gap between germline ends came to 13 bases. The CDR3 loop reads CATHQDYSNQPQHF. The CDR3 region has the DNA TGCGCCACCCATCAGGATTATAGCAATCAGCCCCAGCATTTT.

Note on this clone: Other DNA variants within this sample encode the same CDR3. The chain employs TRBV6-1 and TRBJ1-1; 8 nucleotides align to TRBD1. The V gene's germline CDR1 is MNHNS and CDR2 SASEGT. Trimming cost V 6 bases and J 10 bases; bases outside gene matches: 4. CDR3 size: 11 residues. CDR3: CASRRQGRAFF. The CDR3 nucleotides read TGTGCCAGCAGACGACAGGGGAGAGCTTTCTTT.

This clone turned up a few times. In the same sample, other DNA sequences code for this CDR3. This chain joins TRBV28 and TRBJ1-4, with unresolved D. Trimming removed 2 bases from V and 11 bases from J, with 9 bases in between. The CDR3 is made up of 12 amino acids. Germline V gene sequence: CDR1 MDHEN, CDR2 SYDVKM. CDR3: CASSLPVGKLFF. DNA of the CDR3: TGTGCCAGCAGTTTACCTGTAGGGAAACTGTTTTTT.

The J gene is TRBJ1-2, the V gene TRBV19; unclear D gene. CDR1 is LNHDA and CDR2 is SQIVND in the germline V gene (reference sequence). CDR3 length: 16 amino acids. The ends were cut back, 2 bases at V and 2 bases at J, with 15 bases in the middle. DNA for the CDR3: TGTGCCAGTAGTATATTGGCAGGAAAAGTGAACTATGGCTACACCTTC. It yields the protein CASSILAGKVNYGYTF.

The chain has TRBV18 and TRBJ1-2; D ambiguous. The CDR3 totals 13 residues. The V end was cut by 6 bases, the J end by 4 bases, with 12 bases between. Germline V gene data show CDR1 as KGHSH and CDR2 as LQKENI. The DNA of the CDR3 is TGTGCCAGCTCCCCGGTGGGTGGCTATGGCTACACCTTC. Translating gives CASSPVGGYGYTF.

In its sample, this clone was seen many times. The V call is TRBV19, the J call TRBJ2-1; D unclear. Between the trimmed V and J ends, which lost 3 bases and 8 bases, there was a span of 17 bases. CDR1 LNHDA and CDR2 SQIVND come from the germline V gene (reference sequence). CDR3 length: 15 residues. The CDR3 sequence is CASSMESLYRDEQFF. CDR3 nucleotides: TGTGCCAGTAGTATGGAAAGTCTATATAGAGATGAGCAGTTCTTC.

This clone was detected a few times. The chain is built from TRBV7-2 and TRBJ2-3; 11 nucleotides match TRBD2. V trimming: 5 bases; J trimming: 1 base; junction bases outside the gene matches: 5. Germline CDR1 reads SGHTA; CDR2 reads FQGNSA. The CDR3 covers 16 residues. DNA of the CDR3: TGTGCCAGCAGCATACAACTAGCGGGGGGCACAGATACGCAGTATTTT. This codes for CASSIQLAGGTDTQYF.